This is a list of T cell receptor beta chains from one sample in a study of OX40 agonist ivuxolimab in advanced cancers. Data came from immunoSEQ multiplex PCR; TCRdb stores just in-frame clones and leaves some out. The sample comprises tens of thousands of clones, about 87% of which are singletons, and approximately 3% rests with the top ten. The sequencing used CD4+ or CD8+ T cells sorted from blood, collected in a trial of the OX40 agonist ivuxolimab. Receptors were obtained from an adult with an advanced solid tumor such as melanoma, head and neck, liver or kidney cancer. Both conserved end residues are part of each CDR3. The D gene is left open where the match is weak.

j_call v_call d_call cdr3_nt cdr3_aa
TRBJ1-1 TRBV28 NA TGTGCCAGCAGCCGAGCCGACACCCCTAACACTGAAGCTTTCTTT CASSRADTPNTEAFF
TRBJ1-3 TRBV19 TRBD1 TGTGCCAGTAGTCCCCAACAGGGGAACACCATATATTTT CASSPQQGNTIYF
TRBJ2-1 TRBV7-3 TRBD1 TGTGCCAGCAGCATAGGGGGCCCGTCCTACAATGAGCAGTTCTTC CASSIGGPSYNEQFF
TRBJ2-3 TRBV5-1 NA TGCGCCAGCAGCTTGGCTGGGGATACGCAGTATTTT CASSLAGDTQYF
TRBJ2-1 TRBV2 TRBD2 TGTGCCAGCAGTCGGACTAGCGGGAGCAATGAGCAGTTCTTC CASSRTSGSNEQFF
TRBJ2-7 TRBV10-2 NA TGCGCCAGCAGTGAGGTTACTAGACTATACGAGCAGTACTTC CASSEVTRLYEQYF
TRBJ2-7 TRBV2 NA TGTGCCAGCAAGGAGAGGGCAGGGGAAGTCGAGCAGTACTTC CASKERAGEVEQYF
TRBJ1-2 TRBV5-4 NA TGTGCCAGCAGCCCTAGTACAGGTTTTAACTATGGCTACACCTTC CASSPSTGFNYGYTF
TRBJ2-1 TRBV28 TRBD1 TGTGCCAGCAGCACTAACAGGGGATGGTTCTTC CASSTNRGWFF
TRBJ2-3 TRBV25-1 TRBD2 TGTGCCACCTCGACTAGCGGCCCCACAGATACGCAGTATTTT CATSTSGPTDTQYF
TRBJ2-6 TRBV6-5 NA TGTGCCAGCAGTTACTCTCGTAACTCTGGGGCCAACGTCCTGACTTTC CASSYSRNSGANVLTF
TRBJ2-2 TRBV19 NA TGTGCCAGTAGTATGGGCGGGGATTCCTGGACCGGGGAGCTGTTTTTT CASSMGGDSWTGELFF
TRBJ1-4 TRBV7-9 NA TGTGCCAGCAGCTTAAATCAGGGGTTTAATGAAAAACTGTTTTTT CASSLNQGFNEKLFF
TRBJ1-1 TRBV5-1 NA TGCGCCAGCAGGATTCCGGCCCTCACTGAAGCTTTCTTT CASRIPALTEAFF
TRBJ1-1 TRBV6-5 NA TGTGCCAGCAGTCGGTTACAGACGAACACTGAAGCTTTCTTT CASSRLQTNTEAFF
TRBJ1-5 TRBV19 NA TGTGCCAGTAGCGGGCAGGGTGGCAATCAGCCCCAGCATTTT CASSGQGGNQPQHF